These 4 T cell receptor beta chains share one sample of origin, sequenced in a study of OX40 agonist ivuxolimab in advanced cancers. Sequencing used immunoSEQ multiplex PCR; TCRdb keeps in-frame clones, though not all of them. The sample has around 26,000 clones; around 83% are singletons. The sample here was CD4+ or CD8+ T cells sorted from blood, taken in a trial of the OX40 agonist ivuxolimab. Receptors originate from an adult with an advanced solid tumor such as melanoma, head and neck, liver or kidney cancer.

The rearrangement uses TRBV7-9 and TRBJ1-2; TRBD1 is a possible D gene (6 bases). V lost 5 bases to trimming and J lost 8 bases, with 18 bases between them. CDR1 and CDR2 from the germline V gene are SEHNR and FQNEAQ (reference sequence). This CDR3 region has 14 residues. CDR3 sequence reads: CASSEILRGAGYTF. The CDR3 bases are TGTGCCAGCAGCGAAATACTCCGGGGGGCCGGCTACACCTTC.

This chain uses TRBV29-1 with TRBJ1-2; D not certain. This CDR3 contains 16 residues. Germline CDR1 SQVTM, CDR2 ANQGSEA. V lost 1 base to trimming and J lost 2 bases, with 17 bases between them. CDR3 sequence: CSVEGGVFGSNYGYTF. CDR3 DNA sequence: TGCAGCGTTGAAGGGGGAGTCTTTGGCTCAAACTATGGCTACACCTTC.

The chain uses TRBV19 and TRBJ2-1; D remains unclear. The CDR3 consists of 12 residues. CDR1 and CDR2 from the germline V gene are LNHDA and SQIVND (reference sequence). The ends were cut back, 5 bases at V and 6 bases at J, with 8 bases in the middle. The CDR3 sequence: CASSLGVNEQFF. The CDR3 coding sequence is TGTGCCAGTAGTCTGGGTGTCAATGAGCAGTTCTTC.

This chain connects TRBV30 to TRBJ2-7, with TRBD2 matching over 9 bases. CDR1 is GTSNPN and CDR2 is SVGIG in the germline V gene (reference sequence). CDR3 size: 15 residues. V lost 5 bases to trimming and J lost 5 bases; unmatched junction nucleotides: 13. The CDR3 spells CAWALAGYPWDEQYF. In nucleotides, the CDR3 is TGTGCCTGGGCCCTAGCGGGATACCCTTGGGACGAGCAGTACTTC.